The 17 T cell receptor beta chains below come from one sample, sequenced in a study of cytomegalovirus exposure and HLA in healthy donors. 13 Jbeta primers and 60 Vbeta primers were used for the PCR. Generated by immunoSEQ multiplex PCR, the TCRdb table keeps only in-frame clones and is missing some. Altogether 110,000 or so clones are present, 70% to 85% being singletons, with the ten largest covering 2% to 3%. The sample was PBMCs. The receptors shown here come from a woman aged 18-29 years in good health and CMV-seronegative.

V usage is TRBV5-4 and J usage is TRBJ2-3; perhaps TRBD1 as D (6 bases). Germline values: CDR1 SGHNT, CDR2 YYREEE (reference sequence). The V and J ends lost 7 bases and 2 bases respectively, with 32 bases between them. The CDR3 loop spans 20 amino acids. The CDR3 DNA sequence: TGTGCCAGCTTTGGGACCGGCCGGGACACCGGCATAGTTAACACAGATACGCAGTATTTT. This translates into CASFGTGRDTGIVNTDTQYF.

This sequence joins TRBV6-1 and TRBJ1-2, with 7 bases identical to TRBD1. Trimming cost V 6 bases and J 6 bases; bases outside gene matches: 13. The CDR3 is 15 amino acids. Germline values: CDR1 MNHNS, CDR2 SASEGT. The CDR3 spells CASSLRDSPGHGYTF. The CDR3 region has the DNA TGTGCCAGCAGCCTACGGGACAGCCCGGGGCATGGCTACACCTTC.

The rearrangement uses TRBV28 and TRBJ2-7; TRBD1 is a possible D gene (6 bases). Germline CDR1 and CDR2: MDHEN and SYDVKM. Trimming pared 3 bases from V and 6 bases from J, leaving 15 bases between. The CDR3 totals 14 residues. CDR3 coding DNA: TGTGCCAGCAGTTTTAGGGGGTGGGAAATCGAGCAGTACTTC. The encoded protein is CASSFRGWEIEQYF.

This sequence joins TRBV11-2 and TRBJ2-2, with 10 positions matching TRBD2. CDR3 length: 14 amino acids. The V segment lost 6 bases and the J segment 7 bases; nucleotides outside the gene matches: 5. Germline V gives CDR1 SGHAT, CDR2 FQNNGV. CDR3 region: CASRVAGGGGELFF. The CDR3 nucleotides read TGTGCCAGCAGAGTAGCGGGAGGTGGCGGGGAGCTGTTTTTT.

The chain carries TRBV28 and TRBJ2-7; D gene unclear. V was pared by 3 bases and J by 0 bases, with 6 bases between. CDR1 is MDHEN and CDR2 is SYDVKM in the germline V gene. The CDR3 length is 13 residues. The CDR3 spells CASSFPSSYEQYF. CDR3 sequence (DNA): TGTGCCAGCAGTTTCCCGAGCTCCTACGAGCAGTACTTC.

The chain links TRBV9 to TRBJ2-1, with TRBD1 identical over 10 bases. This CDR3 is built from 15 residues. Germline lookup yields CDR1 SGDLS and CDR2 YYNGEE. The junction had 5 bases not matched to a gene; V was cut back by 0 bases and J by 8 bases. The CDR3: CASSVGQGADDEQFF. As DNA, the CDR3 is TGTGCCAGCAGCGTAGGACAGGGGGCAGACGATGAGCAGTTCTTC.

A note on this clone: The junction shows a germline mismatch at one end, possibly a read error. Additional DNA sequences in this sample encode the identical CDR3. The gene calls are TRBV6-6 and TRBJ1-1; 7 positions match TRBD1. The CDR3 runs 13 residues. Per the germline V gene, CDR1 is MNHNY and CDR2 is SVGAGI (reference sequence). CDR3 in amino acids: CASKEGANTEAFF. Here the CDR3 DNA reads TGTGCCAGCAAGGAGGGGGCGAACACTGAGGCTTTCTTT.

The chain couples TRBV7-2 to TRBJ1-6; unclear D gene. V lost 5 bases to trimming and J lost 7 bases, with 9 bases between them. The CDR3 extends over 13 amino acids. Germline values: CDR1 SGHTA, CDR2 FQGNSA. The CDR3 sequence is CASSVVPNSPLHF. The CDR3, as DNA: TGTGCCAGCAGCGTAGTCCCAAATTCACCCCTCCACTTT.

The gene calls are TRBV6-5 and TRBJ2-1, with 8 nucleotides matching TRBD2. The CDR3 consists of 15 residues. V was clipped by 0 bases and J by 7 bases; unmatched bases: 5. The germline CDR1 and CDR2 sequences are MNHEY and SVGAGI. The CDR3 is CASSYSWRGENEQFF. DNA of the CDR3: TGTGCCAGCAGTTACTCTTGGCGGGGGGAAAATGAGCAGTTCTTC.

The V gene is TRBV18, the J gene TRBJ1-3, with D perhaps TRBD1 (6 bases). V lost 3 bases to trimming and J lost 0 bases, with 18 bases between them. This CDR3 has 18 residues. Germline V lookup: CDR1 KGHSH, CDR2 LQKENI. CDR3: CASSPQKGDRSSGNTIYF. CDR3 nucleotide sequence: TGTGCCAGCTCACCCCAGAAAGGTGACAGGAGCTCTGGAAACACCATATATTTT.

The CDR3 DNA sequence: TGTGCCAGCAGCCCGGGACAGGGATATGGCTACACCTTC. Its translation is CASSPGQGYGYTF. This chain links TRBV7-9 with TRBJ1-2; 9 bases line up with TRBD1. V lost 5 bases, J lost 5 bases, and 3 bases stayed unmatched. CDR3 length equals 13 residues. Germline V CDR1 and CDR2: SEHNR, FQNEAQ (reference sequence).

In nucleotides, the CDR3 is TGTGCCAGCAGCTTGTTGCGGGGGGGCCGCTCCTACAATGAGCAGTTCTTC. Its protein product is CASSLLRGGRSYNEQFF. V and J are TRBV7-2 and TRBJ2-1; 9 bases match TRBD2. V shed 3 bases and J 0 bases; nucleotides not matched to a gene: 6. The germline V gene encodes CDR1 SGHTA and CDR2 FQGNSA. The CDR3 covers 17 residues.

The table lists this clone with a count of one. The CDR3 DNA is TGTGCCATAGGACAGGCCCCAGAAGGCTACACCTTC. It is translated as CAIGQAPEGYTF. The chain uses TRBV28 and TRBJ1-2, with 7 bases lining up with TRBD1. CDR1 is MDHEN and CDR2 is SYDVKM in the germline V gene. The CDR3 is 12 residues long. V gave up 10 bases and J gave up 8 bases; unmatched junction bases: 10.

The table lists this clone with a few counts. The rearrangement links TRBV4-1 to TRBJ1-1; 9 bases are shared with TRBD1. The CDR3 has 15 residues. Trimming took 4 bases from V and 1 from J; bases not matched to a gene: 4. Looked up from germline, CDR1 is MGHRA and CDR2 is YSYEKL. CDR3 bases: TGCGCCAGCAGCCCAAGGACAGGGGCGAACACTGAAGCTTTCTTT. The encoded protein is CASSPRTGANTEAFF.

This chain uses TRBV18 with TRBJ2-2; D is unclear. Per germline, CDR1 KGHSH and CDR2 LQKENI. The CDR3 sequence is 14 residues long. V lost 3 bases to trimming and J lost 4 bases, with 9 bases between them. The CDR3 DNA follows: TGTGCCAGCTCACCCTCACAAACCACCGGGGAGCTGTTTTTT. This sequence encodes CASSPSQTTGELFF.

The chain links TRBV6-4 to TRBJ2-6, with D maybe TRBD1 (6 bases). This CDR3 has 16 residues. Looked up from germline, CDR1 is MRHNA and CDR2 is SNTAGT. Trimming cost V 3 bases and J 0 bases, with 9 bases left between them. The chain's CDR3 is CASSEGALSGANVLTF. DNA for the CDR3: TGTGCCAGCAGTGAGGGGGCCCTCTCTGGGGCCAACGTCCTGACTTTC.

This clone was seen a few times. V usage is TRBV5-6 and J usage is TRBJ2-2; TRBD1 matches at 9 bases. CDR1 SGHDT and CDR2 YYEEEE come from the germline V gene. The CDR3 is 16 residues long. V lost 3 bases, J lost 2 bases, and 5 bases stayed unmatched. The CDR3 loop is CASSSMGQGNTGELFF. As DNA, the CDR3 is TGTGCCAGCAGCTCCATGGGACAGGGAAACACCGGGGAGCTGTTTTTT. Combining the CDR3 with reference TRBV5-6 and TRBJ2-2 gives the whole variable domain DAGVTQSPTHLIKTRGQQVTLRCSPKSGHDTVSWYQQALGQGPQFIFQYYEEEERQRGNFPDRFSGHQFPNYSSELNVNALLLGDSALYLCASSSMGQGNTGELFFGEGSRLTVL.